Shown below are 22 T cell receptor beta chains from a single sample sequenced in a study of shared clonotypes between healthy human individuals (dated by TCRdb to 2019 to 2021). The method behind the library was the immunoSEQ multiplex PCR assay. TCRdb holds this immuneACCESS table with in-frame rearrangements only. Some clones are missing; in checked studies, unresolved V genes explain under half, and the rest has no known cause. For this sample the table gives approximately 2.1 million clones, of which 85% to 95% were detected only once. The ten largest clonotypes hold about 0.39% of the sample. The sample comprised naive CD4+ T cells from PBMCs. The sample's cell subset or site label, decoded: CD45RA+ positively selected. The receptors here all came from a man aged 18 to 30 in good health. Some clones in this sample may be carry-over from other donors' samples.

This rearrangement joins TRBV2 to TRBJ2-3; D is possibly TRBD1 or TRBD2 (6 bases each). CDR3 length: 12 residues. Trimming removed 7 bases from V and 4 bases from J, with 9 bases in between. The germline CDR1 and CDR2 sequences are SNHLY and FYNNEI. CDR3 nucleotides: TGTGCCAGCACAGGGGAGGCAGATACGCAGTATTTT. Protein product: CASTGEADTQYF.

CDR3 nucleotide sequence: TGCGCCAGCAGCCAAGCCTCCATGTCCCGGACCGGGGAGCTGTTTTTT. Translating it yields CASSQASMSRTGELFF. The chain is built from TRBV4-1 and TRBJ2-2; D remains unclear. In germline, CDR1 is MGHRA, CDR2 YSYEKL. The CDR3 sequence is 16 residues long. V was cut by 1 base and J by 5 bases, with 14 bases left in between.

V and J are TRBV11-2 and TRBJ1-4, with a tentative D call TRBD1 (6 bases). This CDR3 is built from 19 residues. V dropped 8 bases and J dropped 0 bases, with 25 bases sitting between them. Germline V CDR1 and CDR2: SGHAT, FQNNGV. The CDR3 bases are TGTGCCAGCGGCTCGGTTCGGGGGCGAAGGACCGCAACTAATGAAAAACTGTTTTTT. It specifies CASGSVRGRRTATNEKLFF.

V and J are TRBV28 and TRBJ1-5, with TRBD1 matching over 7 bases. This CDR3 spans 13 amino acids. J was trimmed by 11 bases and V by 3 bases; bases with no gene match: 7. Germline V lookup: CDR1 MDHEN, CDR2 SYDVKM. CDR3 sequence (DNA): TGTGCCAGCAGTTTCGACAGGGTCTCGACCCAGCATTTT. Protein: CASSFDRVSTQHF.

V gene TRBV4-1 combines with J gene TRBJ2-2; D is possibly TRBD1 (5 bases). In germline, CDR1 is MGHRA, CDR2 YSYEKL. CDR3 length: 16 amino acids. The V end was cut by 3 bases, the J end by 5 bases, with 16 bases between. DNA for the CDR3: TGCGCCAGCAGCCACTACACGATAGGACAAACCGGGGAGCTGTTTTTT. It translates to CASSHYTIGQTGELFF.

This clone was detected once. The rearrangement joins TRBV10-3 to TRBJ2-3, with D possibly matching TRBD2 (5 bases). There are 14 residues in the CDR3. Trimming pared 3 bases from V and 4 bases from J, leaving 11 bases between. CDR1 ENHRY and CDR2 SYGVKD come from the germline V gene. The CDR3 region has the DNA TGTGCCATCAGTGAAGTGGGAGTGGCAGATACGCAGTATTTT. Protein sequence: CAISEVGVADTQYF.

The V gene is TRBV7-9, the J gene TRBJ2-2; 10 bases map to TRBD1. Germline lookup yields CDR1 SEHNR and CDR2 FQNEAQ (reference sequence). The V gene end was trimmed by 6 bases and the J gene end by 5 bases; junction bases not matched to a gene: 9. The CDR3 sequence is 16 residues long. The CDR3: CASRPRQGAETGELFF. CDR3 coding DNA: TGTGCCAGCAGACCGCGACAGGGGGCGGAAACCGGGGAGCTGTTTTTT. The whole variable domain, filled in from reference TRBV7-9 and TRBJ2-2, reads DTGVSQNPRHKITKRGQNVTFRCDPISEHNRLYWYRQTLGQGPEFLTYFQNEAQLEKSRLLSDRFSAERPKGSFSTLEIQRTEQGDSAMYLCASRPRQGAETGELFFGEGSRLTVL.

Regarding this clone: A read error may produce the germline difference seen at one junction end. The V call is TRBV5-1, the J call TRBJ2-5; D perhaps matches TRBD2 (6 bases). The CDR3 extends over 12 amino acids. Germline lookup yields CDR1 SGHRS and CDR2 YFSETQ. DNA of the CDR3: TGCGCCAGCAGCTTGTCGGGAGAGACCCGGTACTTC. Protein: CASSLSGETRYF.

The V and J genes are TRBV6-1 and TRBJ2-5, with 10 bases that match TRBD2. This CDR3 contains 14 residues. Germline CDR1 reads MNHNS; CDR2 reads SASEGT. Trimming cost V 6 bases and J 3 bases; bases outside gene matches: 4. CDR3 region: CASRLAGGKETQYF. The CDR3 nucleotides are TGTGCCAGCAGATTAGCGGGAGGCAAAGAGACCCAGTACTTC.

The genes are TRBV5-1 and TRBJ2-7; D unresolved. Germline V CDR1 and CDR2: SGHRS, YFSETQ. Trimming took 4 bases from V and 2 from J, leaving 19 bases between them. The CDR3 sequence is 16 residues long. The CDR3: CASSPILGLGTYEQYF. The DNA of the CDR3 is TGCGCCAGCAGCCCTATTCTAGGCCTTGGGACCTACGAGCAGTACTTC.

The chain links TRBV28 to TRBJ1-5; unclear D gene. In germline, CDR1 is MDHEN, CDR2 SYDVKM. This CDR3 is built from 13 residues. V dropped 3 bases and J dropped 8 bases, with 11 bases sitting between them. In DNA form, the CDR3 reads TGTGCCAGCAGTTTTGGGGTACGGGAGCCCCAGCATTTT. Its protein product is CASSFGVREPQHF.

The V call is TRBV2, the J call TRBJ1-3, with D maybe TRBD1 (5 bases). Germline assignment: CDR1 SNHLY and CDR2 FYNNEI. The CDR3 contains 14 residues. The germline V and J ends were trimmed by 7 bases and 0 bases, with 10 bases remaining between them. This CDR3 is CASMIGGSGNTIYF. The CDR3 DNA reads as TGTGCCAGCATGATTGGGGGCTCTGGAAACACCATATATTTT.

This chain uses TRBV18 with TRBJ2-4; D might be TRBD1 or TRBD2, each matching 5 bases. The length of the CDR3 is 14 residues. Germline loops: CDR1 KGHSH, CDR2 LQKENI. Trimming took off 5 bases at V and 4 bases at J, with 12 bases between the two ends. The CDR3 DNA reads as TGTGCCAGCTCAGCCGGGACGGGAAAAAACATTCAGTACTTC. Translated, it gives CASSAGTGKNIQYF.

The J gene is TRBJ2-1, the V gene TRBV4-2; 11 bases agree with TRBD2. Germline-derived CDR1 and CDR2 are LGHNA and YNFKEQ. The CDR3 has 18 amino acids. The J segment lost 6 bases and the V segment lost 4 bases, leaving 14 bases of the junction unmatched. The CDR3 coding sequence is TGTGCCAGCAGCCCCGTGTCCCAACTAGCGGGAGTCATCAATGAGCAGTTCTTC. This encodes CASSPVSQLAGVINEQFF.

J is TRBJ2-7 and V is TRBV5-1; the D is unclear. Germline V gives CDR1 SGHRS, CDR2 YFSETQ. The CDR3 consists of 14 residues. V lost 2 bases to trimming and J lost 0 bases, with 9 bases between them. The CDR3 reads CASSLIVSSYEQYF. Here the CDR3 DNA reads TGCGCCAGCAGCTTAATAGTCAGCTCCTACGAGCAGTACTTC.

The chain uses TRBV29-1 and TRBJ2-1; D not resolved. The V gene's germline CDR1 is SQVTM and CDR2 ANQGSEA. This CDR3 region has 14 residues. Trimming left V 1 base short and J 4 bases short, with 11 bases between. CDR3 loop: CSVEGTVTYNEQFF. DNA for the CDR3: TGCAGCGTTGAAGGTACAGTTACATACAATGAGCAGTTCTTC.

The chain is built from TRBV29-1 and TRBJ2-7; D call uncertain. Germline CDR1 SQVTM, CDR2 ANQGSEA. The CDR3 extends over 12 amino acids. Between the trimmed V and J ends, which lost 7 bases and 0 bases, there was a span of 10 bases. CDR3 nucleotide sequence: TGCAGCGCCTTAGGGAACTCCTACGAGCAGTACTTC. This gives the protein CSALGNSYEQYF.

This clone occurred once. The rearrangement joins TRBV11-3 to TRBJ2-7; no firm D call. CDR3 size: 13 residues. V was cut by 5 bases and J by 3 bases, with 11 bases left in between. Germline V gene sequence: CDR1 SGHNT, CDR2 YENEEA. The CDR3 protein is CASSPGTHYEQYF. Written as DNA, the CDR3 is TGTGCCAGCAGCCCCGGCACCCACTACGAGCAGTACTTC. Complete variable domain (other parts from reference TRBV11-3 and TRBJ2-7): EAGVVQSPRYKIIEKKQPVAFWCNPISGHNTLYWYLQNLGQGPELLIRYENEEAVDDSQLPKDRFSAERLKGVDSTLKIQPAELGDSAVYLCASSPGTHYEQYFGPGTRLTVT.

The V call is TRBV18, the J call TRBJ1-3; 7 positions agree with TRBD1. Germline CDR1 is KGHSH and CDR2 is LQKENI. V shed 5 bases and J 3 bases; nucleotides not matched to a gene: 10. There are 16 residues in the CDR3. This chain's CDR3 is CASSSGRAGGGNTIYF. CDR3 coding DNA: TGTGCCAGCTCATCGGGGCGAGCAGGGGGTGGAAACACCATATATTTT.

CDR3 protein: CASSPGASGANVLTF. In DNA, the CDR3 is TGTGCCAGCAGCCCTGGGGCCTCTGGGGCCAACGTCCTGACTTTC. The V gene is TRBV7-3, the J gene TRBJ2-6; the D gene is possibly TRBD1 (5 bases). CDR1 is SGHTA and CDR2 is FQGTGA in the germline V gene. The CDR3 runs 15 residues. Trimming took 5 bases from V and 0 from J, leaving 8 bases between them.

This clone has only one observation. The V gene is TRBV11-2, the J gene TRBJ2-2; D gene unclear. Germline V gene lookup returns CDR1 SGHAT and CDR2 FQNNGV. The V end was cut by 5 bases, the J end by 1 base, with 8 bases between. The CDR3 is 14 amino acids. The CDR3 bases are TGTGCCAGCAGCCTACAGCGGAACACCGGGGAGCTGTTTTTT. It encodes CASSLQRNTGELFF.

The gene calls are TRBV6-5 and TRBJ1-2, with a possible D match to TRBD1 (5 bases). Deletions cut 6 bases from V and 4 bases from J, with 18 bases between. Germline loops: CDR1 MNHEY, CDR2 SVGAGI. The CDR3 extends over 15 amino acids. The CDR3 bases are TGTGCCAGCAGCCAACTCCAGACAGTCCCCTATGGCTACACCTTC. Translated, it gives CASSQLQTVPYGYTF.